The rows below give T cell receptor beta chains drawn from one sample of a study of radiotherapy plus CTLA-4 blockade in lung cancer. Method: immunoSEQ multiplex PCR; TCRdb's copy keeps in-frame clones and lacks some. This table has more than 55,000 clones, under 80% appearing once. The source was peripheral blood, collected from a patient treated with radiotherapy plus ipilimumab. These receptors were taken from a human donor with non-small cell lung cancer who had a complete response to radiotherapy plus ipilimumab. The CDR3 runs from the conserved cysteine through the conserved F or W. D genes are given only for firm matches. Rows give clone size only sometimes, using once, few, many, or a class for an expanded clone.

>once|TRBD1|TRBV7-9|TRBJ1-6
TGTGCCAGCAGCTTAGACAGGGGGCCCCTCCACTTT
CASSLDRGPLHF
>few|TRBD2|TRBV25-1|TRBJ2-5
TGTGCCAGCAGTGAGCTAGCGGGGGGCCCCCAAGAGACCCAGTACTTC
CASSELAGGPQETQYF
>.|TRBD1|TRBV11-2|TRBJ2-1
TGTGCCAGCAGATGGACAGGGTACAATGAGCAGTTCTTC
CASRWTGYNEQFF
>.|.|TRBV5-6|TRBJ1-2
TGTGCCAGCAGCCAAGTGACAGTCAACTATGGCTACACCTTC
CASSQVTVNYGYTF
>.|.|TRBV7-9|TRBJ1-1
TGTGCCAGCAGCTTAAGCCCCATGAACACTGAAGCTTTCTTT
CASSLSPMNTEAFF
>.|.|TRBV30|TRBJ1-5
TGTGCCTGGAGTGTACGGTCAGGGCACAATCAGCCCCAGCATTTT
CAWSVRSGHNQPQHF
>once|.|TRBV5-1|TRBJ2-7
TGCGCCAGCCGGGACATTCGCTCCTACGAGCAGTACTTC
CASRDIRSYEQYF
>.|.|TRBV7-2|TRBJ1-5
TGTGCCAGCAGCTTAGACTCGAGCAATCAGCCCCAGCATTTT
CASSLDSSNQPQHF
>few|TRBD1|TRBV30|TRBJ1-2
TGTGCCTGGAGTGGAGAGACAGGGCACTATGGCTACACCTTC
CAWSGETGHYGYTF
>.|TRBD1|TRBV7-9|TRBJ1-2
TGTGCCAGCACCCCGGACAGGGACGATATTAACTATGGCTACACCTTC
CASTPDRDDINYGYTF
>once|.|TRBV5-1|TRBJ2-1
TGCGCCAGCAGCTTGCTCACAGGCAGTAACAATGAGCAGTTCTTC
CASSLLTGSNNEQFF
>.|TRBD2|TRBV11-3|TRBJ2-5
TGTGCCAGCAGCCCCGCTGGCGGGGGGATGGAGACCCAGTACTTC
CASSPAGGGMETQYF
>.|TRBD1|TRBV10-2|TRBJ1-1
TGCGCCAGCACTGGATTAGGACAGGGAGGTACTGAAGCTTTCTTT
CASTGLGQGGTEAFF
>.|TRBD2|TRBV10-1|TRBJ2-2
TGCGCCAGCAGTGACAATTCGGGAGGGACCGGGGAGCTGTTTTTT
CASSDNSGGTGELFF
>.|.|TRBV7-2|TRBJ2-6
TGTGCCAGCAGCCCTGCCGGGTCCGGGGCCAACGTCCTGACTTTC
CASSPAGSGANVLTF
>.|TRBD1|TRBV5-1|TRBJ1-1
TGCGCCAGCAGCCCAGCCACAAGGGACAGGGGGCGGATCGCTGAAGCTTTCTTT
CASSPATRDRGRIAEAFF
>once|TRBD2|TRBV4-3|TRBJ2-2
TGCGCCAGCAGCCAAGAATGGGCTAGCGGGAACACCGGGGAGCTGTTTTTT
CASSQEWASGNTGELFF
>once|.|TRBV9|TRBJ1-2
TGTGCCAGCAGCGTAATAGGGGGGGGCCTCGATGGCTACACCTTC
CASSVIGGGLDGYTF
>.|.|TRBV5-4|TRBJ2-1
TGTGCCAGCAGCCCCCCGGGGTATTACAATGAGCAGTTCTTC
CASSPPGYYNEQFF
>.|TRBD2|TRBV29-1|TRBJ2-1
TGCAGCGTTGGTGGGTCTAGCGGGAGATGGGGAATCCATGAGCAGTTCTTC
CSVGGSSGRWGIHEQFF
>.|.|TRBV4-1|TRBJ2-7
TGCGCCAGCAGCAACCTAGCTGGGACTTCCTTCCCTCAGTACTTC
CASSNLAGTSFPQYF
>few|TRBD1|TRBV30|TRBJ1-1
TGTGCCTACAATAGCTTGACAGGGAGGACTGAAGCTTTCTTT
CAYNSLTGRTEAFF
>once|TRBD2|TRBV5-4|TRBJ2-1
TGTGCCAGCAGCCCGGGACTAGCGGGGGCCAATGAGCAGTTCTTC
CASSPGLAGANEQFF